This T cell receptor beta chain was sequenced in a study of sequential checkpoint blockade in melanoma. On the study more broadly: Patients were randomized 1:1 to nivolumab-then-ipilimumab or ipilimumab-then-nivolumab first-line. Each arm's sequence ended with maintenance nivolumab.

The CDR3 is 13 amino acids. V trimming: 5 bases; J trimming: 2 bases; junction bases outside the gene matches: 3. The germline V gene encodes CDR1 MRHNA and CDR2 SNTAGT. Treatment reported: randomized to nivolumab then ipilimumab (arm A) or the reverse (arm B). DNA-damaging chemotherapy had not been given to any patient beforehand. Sorted cells were live CD3+CD8+, lacking CD19 and CD56, from PBMCs. TCRdb's copy holds only in-frame clones and misses some; the assay was immunoSEQ multiplex PCR. The table records around 22,000 clones, approximately 71% of them present only once. The receptor comes from a human donor with melanoma. The rearrangement uses TRBV6-4 and TRBJ2-7; the match to TRBD1 covers 7 bases. The source was CD8+ T cells sorted from blood (inferred from file names), collected from a patient given nivolumab and ipilimumab in sequence. CDR3 region: CASSWTGTYEQYV. The CDR3 bases are TGTGCCAGCAGTTGGACAGGTACCTACGAGCAGTACGTC.